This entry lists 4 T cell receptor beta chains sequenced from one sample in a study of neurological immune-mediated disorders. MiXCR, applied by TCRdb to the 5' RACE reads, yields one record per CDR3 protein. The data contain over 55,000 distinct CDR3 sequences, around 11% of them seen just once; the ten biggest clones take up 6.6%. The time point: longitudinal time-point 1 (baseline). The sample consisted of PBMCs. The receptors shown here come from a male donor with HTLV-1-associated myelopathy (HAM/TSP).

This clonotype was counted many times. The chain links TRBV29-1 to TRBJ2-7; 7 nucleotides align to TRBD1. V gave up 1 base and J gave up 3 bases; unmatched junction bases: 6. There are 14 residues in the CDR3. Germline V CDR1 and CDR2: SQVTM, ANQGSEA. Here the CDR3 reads CSVEGGTEGYEQYF. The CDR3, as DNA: TGCAGCGTTGAAGGGGGGACAGAGGGCTACGAGCAGTACTTC.

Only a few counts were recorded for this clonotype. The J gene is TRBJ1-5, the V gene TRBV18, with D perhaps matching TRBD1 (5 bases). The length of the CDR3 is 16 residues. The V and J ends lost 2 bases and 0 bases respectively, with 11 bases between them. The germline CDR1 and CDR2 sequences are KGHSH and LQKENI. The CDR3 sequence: CASSPWGSSSNQPQHF. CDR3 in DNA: TGTGCCAGCTCACCATGGGGGTCCTCTAGCAATCAGCCCCAGCATTTT.

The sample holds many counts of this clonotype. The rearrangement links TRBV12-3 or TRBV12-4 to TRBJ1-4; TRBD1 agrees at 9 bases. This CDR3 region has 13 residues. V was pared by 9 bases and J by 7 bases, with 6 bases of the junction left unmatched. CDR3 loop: CASHRGPGEKLFF. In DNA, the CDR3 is TGTGCCAGTCACAGGGGGCCGGGTGAAAAACTGTTTTTT.

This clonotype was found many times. The CDR3 region has the DNA TGTGCCAGCAGCCCGGACAGGGTGAACATTCAGTACTTC. Protein: CASSPDRVNIQYF. V usage is TRBV7-9 and J usage is TRBJ2-4; 8 bases map to TRBD1. V shed 5 bases, J shed 7 bases, and the junction held 4 bases outside the gene matches. CDR1 SEHNR and CDR2 FQNEAQ come from the germline V gene (reference sequence). This CDR3 comprises 13 residues.